These 14 T cell receptor beta chains were all obtained from the same sample, sequenced in a study of blood T cell repertoires in COVID-19. TCRdb's table, derived via immunoSEQ multiplex PCR, lists solely in-frame clones and lacks some. The data show about 97,000 clones, 90% seen once. Material: peripheral blood. The receptors shown here come from a man between 60 and 75 years old with acute or convalescent COVID-19.

The CDR3 region is CASSYTGNTQYF. CDR3 sequence (DNA): TGTGCCAGCAGTTATACAGGGAATACGCAGTATTTT. This chain links TRBV6-2 or TRBV6-3 with TRBJ2-3; D is perhaps TRBD1 (6 bases). Trimming left V 3 bases short and J 7 bases short, with 8 bases between. Germline V gene lookup returns CDR1 MNHEY and CDR2 SVGEGT. The CDR3 spans 12 residues.

J is TRBJ2-7 and V is TRBV7-9; TRBD1 matches at 9 bases. Germline values: CDR1 SEHNR, CDR2 FQNEAQ (reference sequence). This CDR3 region has 15 residues. Trimming cost V 2 bases and J 4 bases; bases outside gene matches: 6. CDR3 sequence: CASSLRGTGSYEQYF. CDR3 nucleotides: TGTGCCAGCAGCTTAAGAGGGACAGGGTCTTACGAGCAGTACTTC.

The V and J genes are TRBV27 and TRBJ1-1, with D perhaps TRBD1 (5 bases). Germline CDR1 MNHEY, CDR2 SMNVEV (reference sequence). Trimming pared 5 bases from V and 1 base from J, leaving 11 bases between. The CDR3 is made up of 14 amino acids. CDR3 sequence reads: CASSHPTGNTEAFF. For the CDR3, the DNA is TGTGCCAGCAGTCACCCTACAGGGAACACTGAAGCTTTCTTT.

The CDR3 coding sequence is TGTGCCAGCAGCCGGCGAGGTGAGGAGACCCAGTACTTC. Amino acids: CASSRRGEETQYF. The rearrangement links TRBV3-1 (or the pseudogene TRBV3-2) to TRBJ2-5; no clear D. The germline V and J ends were trimmed by 4 bases and 5 bases, with 11 bases remaining between them. CDR1 LGHDT and CDR2 YNNKEL come from the germline V gene (reference sequence). This CDR3 is built from 13 residues.

V is TRBV9 and J is TRBJ1-5; D is possibly TRBD1 (6 bases). CDR3 length: 14 amino acids. Per germline, CDR1 SGDLS and CDR2 YYNGEE. V dropped 4 bases and J dropped 0 bases, with 8 bases sitting between them. The CDR3 here is CASSLDSSNQPQHF. The DNA of the CDR3 is TGTGCCAGCAGCCTGGACAGTAGCAATCAGCCCCAGCATTTT.

The chain employs TRBV18 and TRBJ2-5, with D unresolved. The V gene's germline CDR1 is KGHSH and CDR2 LQKENI. The V end was cut by 5 bases, the J end by 1 base, with 5 bases between. The CDR3 is made up of 12 amino acids. This CDR3 reads CASSELQETQYF. CDR3 nucleotide sequence: TGTGCCAGCTCAGAGCTCCAAGAGACCCAGTACTTC. The whole variable domain, remainder taken from reference TRBV18 and TRBJ2-5, is NAGVMQNPRHLVRRRGQEARLRCSPMKGHSHVYWYRQLPEEGLKFMVYLQKENIIDESGMPKERFSAEFPKEGPSILRIQQVVRGDSAAYFCASSELQETQYFGPGTRLLVL.

This chain joins TRBV11-1 and TRBJ1-2; D call uncertain. The ends were cut back, 5 bases at V and 2 bases at J, with 9 bases in the middle. CDR1 and CDR2 from the germline V gene are SGHAT and FQDESV (reference sequence). There are 13 residues in the CDR3. In nucleotides, the CDR3 is TGTGCCAGCAGCCCCGCCTACAACTATGGCTACACCTTC. Encoded protein: CASSPAYNYGYTF.

This clone was found once. This chain uses TRBV6-5 with TRBJ2-1; 9 bases map to TRBD1. The CDR3 extends over 15 amino acids. V was clipped by 4 bases and J by 8 bases; unmatched bases: 9. Germline CDR1 reads MNHEY; CDR2 reads SVGAGI. CDR3 sequence (DNA): TGTGCCAGCAGTTCCGCCGGGACAGGGCACTATGAGCAGTTCTTC. This encodes CASSSAGTGHYEQFF.

This chain's CDR3 is CASSEGLGGWFHEQYV. The CDR3 nucleotides are TGTGCCAGCAGTGAAGGGCTGGGAGGATGGTTCCACGAGCAGTACGTC. The rearrangement joins TRBV2 to TRBJ2-7; D is perhaps TRBD2 (6 bases). This CDR3 is 16 amino acids long. Trimming stripped 1 base from V and 5 bases from J, with 18 bases between. Germline V gene sequence: CDR1 SNHLY, CDR2 FYNNEI.

This sequence joins TRBV7-9 and TRBJ1-1, with D possibly matching TRBD1 (5 bases). Deletions cut 5 bases from V and 4 bases from J, with 17 bases between. Germline CDR1 and CDR2: SEHNR and FQNEAQ (reference sequence). This CDR3 has 15 amino acids. CDR3 residues: CASSPRGGGSTEAFF. In DNA, the CDR3 is TGTGCCAGCAGCCCCCGCGGCGGGGGGTCCACTGAAGCTTTCTTT.

The V and J genes are TRBV19 and TRBJ2-1, with D perhaps matching TRBD1 (6 bases). CDR1 and CDR2 from the germline V gene are LNHDA and SQIVND (reference sequence). The ends were cut back, 6 bases at V and 4 bases at J, with 19 bases in the middle. The CDR3 length is 16 residues. The CDR3 is CASSYRAVRSYNEQFF. CDR3 DNA sequence: TGTGCCAGTAGCTACAGGGCAGTCCGAAGTTACAATGAGCAGTTCTTC.

This chain joins TRBV25-1 and TRBJ2-7; D not certain. The germline V and J ends were trimmed by 0 bases and 2 bases, with 5 bases remaining between them. The CDR3 totals 13 residues. In germline, CDR1 is MGHDK, CDR2 SYGVNS. The CDR3 loop is CASSEYRTYEQYF. The CDR3, as DNA: TGTGCCAGCAGTGAATACAGGACCTACGAGCAGTACTTC.

This chain joins TRBV18 and TRBJ1-6; D is undetermined. The CDR3 spans 13 residues. Trimming removed 2 bases from V and 9 bases from J, with 8 bases in between. Germline lookup yields CDR1 KGHSH and CDR2 LQKENI. The CDR3 protein is CASSPGLLSPLHF. CDR3 nucleotide sequence: TGTGCCAGCTCACCAGGGCTGCTTTCACCCCTCCACTTT.

This clone was counted only a few times. The gene calls are TRBV30 and TRBJ1-2; D is perhaps TRBD1 (6 bases). Germline CDR1 is GTSNPN and CDR2 is SVGIG (reference sequence). V dropped 5 bases and J dropped 4 bases, with 14 bases sitting between them. CDR3 size: 13 residues. CDR3 nucleotide sequence: TGTGCCTGGGACAAACAGGGTCTCTATGGCTACACCTTC. It yields the protein CAWDKQGLYGYTF.